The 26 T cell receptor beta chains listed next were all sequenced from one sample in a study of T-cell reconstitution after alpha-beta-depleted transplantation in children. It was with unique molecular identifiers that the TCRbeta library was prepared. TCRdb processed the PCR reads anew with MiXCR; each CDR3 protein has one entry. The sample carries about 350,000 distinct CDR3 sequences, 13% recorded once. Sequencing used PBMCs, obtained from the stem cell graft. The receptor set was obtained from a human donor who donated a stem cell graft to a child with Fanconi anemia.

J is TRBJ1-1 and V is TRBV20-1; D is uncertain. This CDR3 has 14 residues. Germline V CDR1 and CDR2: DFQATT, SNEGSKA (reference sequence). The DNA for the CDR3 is TGCGTTGCAAGAGGCAGAGGGATGAACACTGAAGCTTTCTTT. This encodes CVARGRGMNTEAFF.

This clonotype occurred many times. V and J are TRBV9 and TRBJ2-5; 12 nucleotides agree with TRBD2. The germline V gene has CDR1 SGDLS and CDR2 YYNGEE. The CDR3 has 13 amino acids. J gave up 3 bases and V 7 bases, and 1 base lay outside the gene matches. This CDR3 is CASSSGGEETQYF. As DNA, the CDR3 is TGTGCCAGCTCTAGCGGGGGGGAAGAGACCCAGTACTTC.

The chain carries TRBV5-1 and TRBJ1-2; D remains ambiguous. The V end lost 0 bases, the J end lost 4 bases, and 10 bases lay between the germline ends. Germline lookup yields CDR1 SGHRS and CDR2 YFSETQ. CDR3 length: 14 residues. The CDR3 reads CASSLESRVYGYTF. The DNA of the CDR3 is TGCGCCAGCAGCTTGGAGTCCAGAGTCTATGGCTACACCTTC.

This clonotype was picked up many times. In DNA, the CDR3 is TGTGCCAGCAGCGGGACTGGAGTAAGCACAGATACGCAGTATTTT. Encoded protein: CASSGTGVSTDTQYF. The chain couples TRBV12-3 or TRBV12-4 to TRBJ2-3; perhaps TRBD2 as D (6 bases). The CDR3 is 15 residues long. V was cut by 6 bases and J by 0 bases, with 13 bases left in between.

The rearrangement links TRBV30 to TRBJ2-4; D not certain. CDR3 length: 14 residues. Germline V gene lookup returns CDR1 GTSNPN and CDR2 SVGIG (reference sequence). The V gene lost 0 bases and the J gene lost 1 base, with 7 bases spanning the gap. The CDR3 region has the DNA TGTGCCTGGAGTGTACGCCGCGCCAAAAACATTCAGTACTTC. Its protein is CAWSVRRAKNIQYF.

In nucleotides, the CDR3 is TGCGCCAGCAGCCTCACTAGCGGGGCGGGTGAGCAGTTCTTC. Its protein is CASSLTSGAGEQFF. The chain joins TRBV5-1 to TRBJ2-1; TRBD2 aligns across 10 bases. From germline, CDR1 is SGHRS and CDR2 YFSETQ. The CDR3 has 14 residues. J gave up 9 bases and V 4 bases, and 7 bases lay outside the gene matches.

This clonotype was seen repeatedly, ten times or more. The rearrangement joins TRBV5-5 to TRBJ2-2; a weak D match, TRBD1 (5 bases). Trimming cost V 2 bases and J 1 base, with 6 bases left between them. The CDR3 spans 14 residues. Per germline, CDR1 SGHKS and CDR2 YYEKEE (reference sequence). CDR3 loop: CASSFTGNTGELFF. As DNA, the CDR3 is TGTGCCAGCAGCTTTACAGGGAACACCGGGGAGCTGTTTTTT.

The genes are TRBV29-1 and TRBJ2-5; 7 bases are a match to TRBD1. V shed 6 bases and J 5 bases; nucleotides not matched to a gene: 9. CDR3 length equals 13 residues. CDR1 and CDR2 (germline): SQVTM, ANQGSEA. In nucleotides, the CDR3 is TGCAGCGTGGGTCGACAGGGTGGGGAGACCCAGTACTTC. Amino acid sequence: CSVGRQGGETQYF.

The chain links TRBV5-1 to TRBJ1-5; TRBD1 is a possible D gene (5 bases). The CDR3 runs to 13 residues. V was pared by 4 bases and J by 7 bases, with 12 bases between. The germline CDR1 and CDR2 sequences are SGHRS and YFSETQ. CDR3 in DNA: TGCGCCAGCAGCCGGGACCTCGGGCAGCCCCAGCATTTT. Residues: CASSRDLGQPQHF.

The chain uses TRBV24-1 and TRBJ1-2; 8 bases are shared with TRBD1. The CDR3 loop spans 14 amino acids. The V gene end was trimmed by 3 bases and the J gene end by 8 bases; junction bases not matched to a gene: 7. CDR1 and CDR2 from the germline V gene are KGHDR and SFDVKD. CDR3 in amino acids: CATSDGQGVYGYTF. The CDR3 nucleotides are TGTGCCACCAGTGATGGACAGGGAGTCTACGGCTACACCTTC.

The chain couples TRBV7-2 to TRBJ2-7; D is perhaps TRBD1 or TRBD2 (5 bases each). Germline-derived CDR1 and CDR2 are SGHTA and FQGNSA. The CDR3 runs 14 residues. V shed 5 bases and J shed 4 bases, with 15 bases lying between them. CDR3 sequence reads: CASSRTGPKYEQYF. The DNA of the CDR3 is TGTGCCAGCAGCCGCACGGGACCCAAATACGAGCAGTACTTC.

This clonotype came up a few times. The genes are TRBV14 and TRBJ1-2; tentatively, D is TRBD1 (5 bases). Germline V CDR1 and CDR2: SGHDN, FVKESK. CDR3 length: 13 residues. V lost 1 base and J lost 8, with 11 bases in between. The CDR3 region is CASSQVLREGYTF. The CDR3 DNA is TGTGCCAGCAGCCAAGTCCTCAGGGAGGGCTACACCTTC.

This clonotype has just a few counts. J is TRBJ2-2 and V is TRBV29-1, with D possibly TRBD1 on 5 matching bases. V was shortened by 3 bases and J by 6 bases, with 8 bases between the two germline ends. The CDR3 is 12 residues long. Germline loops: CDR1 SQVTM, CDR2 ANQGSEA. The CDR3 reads CSVELGAGELFF. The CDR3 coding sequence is TGCAGCGTTGAGCTAGGGGCCGGGGAGCTGTTTTTT.

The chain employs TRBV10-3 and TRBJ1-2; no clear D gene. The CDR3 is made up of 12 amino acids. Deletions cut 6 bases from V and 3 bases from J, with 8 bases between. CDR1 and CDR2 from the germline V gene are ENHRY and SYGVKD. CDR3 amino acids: CAIRGGDYGYTF. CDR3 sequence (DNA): TGTGCCATCAGGGGTGGAGACTATGGCTACACCTTC.

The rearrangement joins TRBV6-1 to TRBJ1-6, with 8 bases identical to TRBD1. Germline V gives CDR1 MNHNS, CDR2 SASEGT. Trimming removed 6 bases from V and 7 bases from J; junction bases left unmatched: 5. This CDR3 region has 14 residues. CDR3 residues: CASSFRQGNSPLHF. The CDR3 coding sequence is TGTGCCAGCAGCTTTAGACAGGGGAATTCACCCCTCCACTTT.

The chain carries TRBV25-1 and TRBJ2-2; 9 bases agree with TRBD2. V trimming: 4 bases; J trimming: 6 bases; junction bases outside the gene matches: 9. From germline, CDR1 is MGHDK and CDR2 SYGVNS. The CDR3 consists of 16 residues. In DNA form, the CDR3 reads TGTGCCAGCAGTGGCGGGGGGGCAATTCAGGCCGGGGAGCTGTTTTTT. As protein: CASSGGGAIQAGELFF. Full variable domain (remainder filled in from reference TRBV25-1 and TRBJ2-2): EADIYQTPRYLVIGTGKKITLECSQTMGHDKMYWYQQDPGMELHLIHYSYGVNSTEKGDLSSESTVSRIRTEHFPLTLESARPSHTSQYLCASSGGGAIQAGELFFGEGSRLTVL.

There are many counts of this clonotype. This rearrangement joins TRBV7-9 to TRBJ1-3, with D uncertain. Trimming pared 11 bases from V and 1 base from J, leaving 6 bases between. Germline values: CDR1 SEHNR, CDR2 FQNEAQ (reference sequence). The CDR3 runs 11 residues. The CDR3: CARQSGNTIYF. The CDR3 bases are TGTGCCCGTCAATCTGGAAACACCATATATTTT.

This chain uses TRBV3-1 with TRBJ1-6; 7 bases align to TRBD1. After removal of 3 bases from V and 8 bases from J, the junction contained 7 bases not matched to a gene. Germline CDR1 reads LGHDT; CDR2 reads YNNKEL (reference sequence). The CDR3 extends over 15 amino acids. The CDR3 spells CASSQTGSSHSPLHF. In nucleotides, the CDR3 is TGTGCCAGCAGCCAGACAGGGTCAAGCCATTCACCCCTCCACTTT.

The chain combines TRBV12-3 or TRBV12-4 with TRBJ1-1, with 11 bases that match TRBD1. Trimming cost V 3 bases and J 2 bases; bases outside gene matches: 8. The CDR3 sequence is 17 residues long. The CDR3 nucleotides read TGTGCCAGCAGTTTTACCGGGACAGGGGGTGGAAACACTGAAGCTTTCTTT. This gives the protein CASSFTGTGGGNTEAFF.

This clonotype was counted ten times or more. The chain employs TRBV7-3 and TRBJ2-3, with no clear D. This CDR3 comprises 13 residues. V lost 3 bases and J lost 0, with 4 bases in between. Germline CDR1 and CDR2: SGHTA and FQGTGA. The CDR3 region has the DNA TGTGCCAGCAGCTTTCTTAGCACAGATACGCAGTATTTT. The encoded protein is CASSFLSTDTQYF.

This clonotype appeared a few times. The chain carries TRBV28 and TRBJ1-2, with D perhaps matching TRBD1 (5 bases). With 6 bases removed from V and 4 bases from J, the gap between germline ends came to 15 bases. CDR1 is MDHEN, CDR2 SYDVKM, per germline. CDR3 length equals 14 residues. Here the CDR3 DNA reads TGTGCCAGCAGCCCCCCAGGGTACGGCTATGGCTACACCTTC. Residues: CASSPPGYGYGYTF.

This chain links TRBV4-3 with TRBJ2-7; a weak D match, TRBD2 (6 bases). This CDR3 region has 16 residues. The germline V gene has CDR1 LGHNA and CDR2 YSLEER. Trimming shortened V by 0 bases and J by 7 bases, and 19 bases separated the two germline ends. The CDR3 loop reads CASSQDLLNGGGEQYF. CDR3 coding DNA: TGCGCCAGCAGCCAAGATCTTCTGAACGGGGGTGGAGAGCAGTACTTC.

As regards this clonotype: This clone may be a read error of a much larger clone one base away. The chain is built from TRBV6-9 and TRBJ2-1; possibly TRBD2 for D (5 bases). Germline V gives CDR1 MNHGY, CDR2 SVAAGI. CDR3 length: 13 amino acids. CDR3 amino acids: CATSYSRGWEQFF. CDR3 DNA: TGTGCCACCAGTTATTCACGGGGATGGGAGCAGTTCTTC.

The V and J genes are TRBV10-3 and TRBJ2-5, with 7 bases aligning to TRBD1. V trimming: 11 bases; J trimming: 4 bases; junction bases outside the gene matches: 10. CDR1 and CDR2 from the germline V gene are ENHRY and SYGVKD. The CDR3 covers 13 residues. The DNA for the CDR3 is TGTGCCGCCGCCCGCAGGACAGGAGAGACCCAGTACTTC. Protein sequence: CAAARRTGETQYF.

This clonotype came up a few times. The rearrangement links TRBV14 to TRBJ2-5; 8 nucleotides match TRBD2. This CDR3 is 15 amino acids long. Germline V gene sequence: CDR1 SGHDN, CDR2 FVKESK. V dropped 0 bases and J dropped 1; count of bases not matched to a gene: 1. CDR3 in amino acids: CASSQESGGQETQYF. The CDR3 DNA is TGTGCCAGCAGCCAAGAGAGCGGGGGCCAAGAGACCCAGTACTTC. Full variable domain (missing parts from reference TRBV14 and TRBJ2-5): EAGVTQFPSHSVIEKGQTVTLRCDPISGHDNLYWYRRVMGKEIKFLLHFVKESKQDESGMPNNRFLAERTGGTYSTLKVQPAELEDSGVYFCASSQESGGQETQYFGPGTRLLVL.

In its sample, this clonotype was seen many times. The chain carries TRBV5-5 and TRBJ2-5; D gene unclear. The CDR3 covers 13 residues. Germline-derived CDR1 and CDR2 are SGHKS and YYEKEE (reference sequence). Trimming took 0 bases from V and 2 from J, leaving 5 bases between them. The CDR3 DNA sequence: TGTGCCAGCAGCTTGGGTATTCAAGAGACCCAGTACTTC. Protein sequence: CASSLGIQETQYF.